This entry is about one T cell receptor beta chain. Amplification of TCR beta CDR3 regions used RNA as the template. A first-round RT-PCR of the TCR CDR3 used the HTBI primer set. MiXCR was run by TCRdb on the multiplex PCR reads, yielding one entry per CDR3 protein. The data hold 300,000 or so distinct CDR3 sequences, with around a sixth observed a single time. The data derive from a study of T cells in Graves' hyperthyroidism and ophthalmopathy. The CDR3 runs 14 residues. The germline V and J ends were trimmed by 7 bases and 5 bases, with 12 bases remaining between them. The germline V gene encodes CDR1 MDHEN and CDR2 SYDVKM.

This TCR came from a man in his thirties or forties with Graves' hyperthyroidism. The sequencing input was blood. V gene TRBV28 combines with J gene TRBJ1-6; D uncertain. CDR3 sequence: CASTILGDNSPLHF. CDR3 bases: TGTGCCAGCACCATCCTTGGGGATAATTCACCCCTCCACTTT. The full variable domain, in which reference TRBV28 and TRBJ1-6 provide the parts outside the CDR3, is DVKVTQSSRYLVKRTGEKVFLECVQDMDHENMFWYRQDPGLGLRLIYFSYDVKMKEKGDIPEGYSVSREKKERFSLILESASTNQTSMYLCASTILGDNSPLHFGNGTRLTVT.